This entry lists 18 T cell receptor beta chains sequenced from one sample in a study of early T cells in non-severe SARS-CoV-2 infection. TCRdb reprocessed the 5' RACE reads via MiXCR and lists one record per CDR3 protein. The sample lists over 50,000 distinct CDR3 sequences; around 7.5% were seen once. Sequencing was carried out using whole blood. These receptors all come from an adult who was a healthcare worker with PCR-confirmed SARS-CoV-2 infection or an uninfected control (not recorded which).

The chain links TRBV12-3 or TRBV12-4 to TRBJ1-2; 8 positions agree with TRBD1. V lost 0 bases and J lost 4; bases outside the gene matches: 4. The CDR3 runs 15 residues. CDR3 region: CASSLAPRGLYGYTF. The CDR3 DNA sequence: TGTGCCAGCAGTTTAGCCCCCAGGGGGCTCTATGGCTACACCTTC.

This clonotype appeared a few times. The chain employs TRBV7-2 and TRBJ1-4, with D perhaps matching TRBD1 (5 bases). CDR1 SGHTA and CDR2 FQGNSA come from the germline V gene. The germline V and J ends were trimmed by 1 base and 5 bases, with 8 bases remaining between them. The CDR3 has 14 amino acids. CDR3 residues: CASSLDRTNEKLFF. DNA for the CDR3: TGTGCCAGCAGCTTAGACAGGACGAATGAAAAACTGTTTTTT.

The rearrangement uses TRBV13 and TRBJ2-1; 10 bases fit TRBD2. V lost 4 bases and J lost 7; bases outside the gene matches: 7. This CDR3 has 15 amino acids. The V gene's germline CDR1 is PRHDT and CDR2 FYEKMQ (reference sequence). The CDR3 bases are TGTGCCAGCAGCTCAAGCGGGAGGGCCCCGAATGAGCAGTTCTTC. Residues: CASSSSGRAPNEQFF.

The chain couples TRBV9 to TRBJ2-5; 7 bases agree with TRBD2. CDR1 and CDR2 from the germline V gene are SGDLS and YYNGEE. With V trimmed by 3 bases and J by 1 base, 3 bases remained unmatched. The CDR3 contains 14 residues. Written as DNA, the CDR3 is TGTGCCAGCAGCGGAAGCGGGGTCCAAGAGACCCAGTACTTC. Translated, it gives CASSGSGVQETQYF.

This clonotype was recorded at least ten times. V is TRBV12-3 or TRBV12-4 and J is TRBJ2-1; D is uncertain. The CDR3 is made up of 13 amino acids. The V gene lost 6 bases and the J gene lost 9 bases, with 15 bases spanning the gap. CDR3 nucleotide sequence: TGTGCCAGCAGCCGGGCAGCGCGTCCTGAGCAGTTCTTC. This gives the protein CASSRAARPEQFF.

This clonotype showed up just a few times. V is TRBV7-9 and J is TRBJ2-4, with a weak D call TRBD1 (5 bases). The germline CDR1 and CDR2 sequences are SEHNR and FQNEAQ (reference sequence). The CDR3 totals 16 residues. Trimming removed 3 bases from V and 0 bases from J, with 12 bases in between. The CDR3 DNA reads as TGTGCCAGCAGCTTCGACAGAACTCTAGCCAAAAACATTCAGTACTTC. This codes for CASSFDRTLAKNIQYF.

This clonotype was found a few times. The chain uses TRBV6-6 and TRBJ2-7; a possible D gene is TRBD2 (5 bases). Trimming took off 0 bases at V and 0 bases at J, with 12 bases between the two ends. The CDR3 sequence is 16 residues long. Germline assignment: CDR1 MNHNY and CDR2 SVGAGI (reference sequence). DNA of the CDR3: TGTGCCAGCAGTTACTCGAGGGAAAGCGTCTCCTACGAGCAGTACTTC. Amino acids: CASSYSRESVSYEQYF.

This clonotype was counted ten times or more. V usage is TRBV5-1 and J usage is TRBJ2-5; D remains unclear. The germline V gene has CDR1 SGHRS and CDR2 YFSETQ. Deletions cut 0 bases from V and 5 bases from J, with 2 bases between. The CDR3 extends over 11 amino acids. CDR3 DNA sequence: TGCGCCAGCAGCTTGGATGAGACCCAGTACTTC. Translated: CASSLDETQYF.

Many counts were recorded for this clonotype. The CDR3 loop is CATSVETDPTEAFF. The CDR3 DNA sequence: TGTGCCACCAGTGTGGAAACAGATCCAACCGAAGCTTTCTTT. The rearrangement links TRBV24-1 to TRBJ1-1; no firm D call. CDR3 length: 14 amino acids. V lost 5 bases and J lost 8, with 17 bases in between. The V gene's germline CDR1 is KGHDR and CDR2 SFDVKD.

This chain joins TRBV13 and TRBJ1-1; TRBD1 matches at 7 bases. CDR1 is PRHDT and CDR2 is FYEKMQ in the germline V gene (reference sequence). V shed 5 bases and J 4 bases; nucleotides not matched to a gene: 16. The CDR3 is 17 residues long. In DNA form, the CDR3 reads TGTGCCAGCAGCCCTGTTAGGACAGGCCTGGGGCTCACTGAAGCTTTCTTT. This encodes CASSPVRTGLGLTEAFF.

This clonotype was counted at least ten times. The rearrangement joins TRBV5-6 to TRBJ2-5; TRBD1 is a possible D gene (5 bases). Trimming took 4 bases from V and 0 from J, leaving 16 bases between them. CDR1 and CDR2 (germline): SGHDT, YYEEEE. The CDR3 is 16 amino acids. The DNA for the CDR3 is TGTGCCAGCAGCGGACATCAGACTGGATACCAAGAGACCCAGTACTTC. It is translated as CASSGHQTGYQETQYF.

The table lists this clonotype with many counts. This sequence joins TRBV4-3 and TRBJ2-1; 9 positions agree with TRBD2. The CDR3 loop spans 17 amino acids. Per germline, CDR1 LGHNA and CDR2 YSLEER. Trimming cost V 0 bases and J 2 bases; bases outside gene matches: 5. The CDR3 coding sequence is TGCGCCAGCAGCCAAGATATTCCTAGCGGGACCTACAATGAGCAGTTCTTC. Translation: CASSQDIPSGTYNEQFF.

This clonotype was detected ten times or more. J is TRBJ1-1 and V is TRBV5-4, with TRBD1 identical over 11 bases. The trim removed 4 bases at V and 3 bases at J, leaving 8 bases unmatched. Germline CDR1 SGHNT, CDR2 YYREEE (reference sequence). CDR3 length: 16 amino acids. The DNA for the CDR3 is TGTGCCAGCAGCGCGGACAGGGGGCTTAGGTACACTGAAGCTTTCTTT. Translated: CASSADRGLRYTEAFF.

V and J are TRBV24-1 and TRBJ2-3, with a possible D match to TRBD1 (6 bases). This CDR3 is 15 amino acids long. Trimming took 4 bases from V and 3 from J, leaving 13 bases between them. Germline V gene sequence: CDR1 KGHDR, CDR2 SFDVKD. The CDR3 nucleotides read TGTGCCACCAGTGACCCCCGGACAGCAACAGATACGCAGTATTTT. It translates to CATSDPRTATDTQYF.

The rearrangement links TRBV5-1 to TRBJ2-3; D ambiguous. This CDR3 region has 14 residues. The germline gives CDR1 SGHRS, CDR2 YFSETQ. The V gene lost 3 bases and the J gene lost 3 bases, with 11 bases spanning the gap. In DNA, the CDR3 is TGCGCCAGCAGCTCTGGAGACCGGACAGATACGCAGTATTTT. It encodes CASSSGDRTDTQYF.

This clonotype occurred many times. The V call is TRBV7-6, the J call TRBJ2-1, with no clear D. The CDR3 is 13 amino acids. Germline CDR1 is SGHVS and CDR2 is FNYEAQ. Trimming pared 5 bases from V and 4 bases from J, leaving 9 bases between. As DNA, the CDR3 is TGTGCCAGCAGCCTCTACTCATACAATGAGCAGTTCTTC. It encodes CASSLYSYNEQFF.

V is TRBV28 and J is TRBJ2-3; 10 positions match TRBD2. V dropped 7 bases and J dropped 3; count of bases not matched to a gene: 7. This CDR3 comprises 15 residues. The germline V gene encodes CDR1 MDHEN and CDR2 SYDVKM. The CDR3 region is CASITAGGATDTQYF. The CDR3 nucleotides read TGTGCCAGCATCACAGCGGGGGGGGCAACAGATACGCAGTATTTT.

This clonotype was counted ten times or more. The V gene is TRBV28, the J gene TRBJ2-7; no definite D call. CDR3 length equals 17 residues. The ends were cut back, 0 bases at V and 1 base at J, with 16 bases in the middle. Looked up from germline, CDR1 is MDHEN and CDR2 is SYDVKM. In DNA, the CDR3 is TGTGCCAGCAGTTTATGGCCCACGGGTGGACCTTCCTACGAGCAGTACTTC. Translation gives CASSLWPTGGPSYEQYF.